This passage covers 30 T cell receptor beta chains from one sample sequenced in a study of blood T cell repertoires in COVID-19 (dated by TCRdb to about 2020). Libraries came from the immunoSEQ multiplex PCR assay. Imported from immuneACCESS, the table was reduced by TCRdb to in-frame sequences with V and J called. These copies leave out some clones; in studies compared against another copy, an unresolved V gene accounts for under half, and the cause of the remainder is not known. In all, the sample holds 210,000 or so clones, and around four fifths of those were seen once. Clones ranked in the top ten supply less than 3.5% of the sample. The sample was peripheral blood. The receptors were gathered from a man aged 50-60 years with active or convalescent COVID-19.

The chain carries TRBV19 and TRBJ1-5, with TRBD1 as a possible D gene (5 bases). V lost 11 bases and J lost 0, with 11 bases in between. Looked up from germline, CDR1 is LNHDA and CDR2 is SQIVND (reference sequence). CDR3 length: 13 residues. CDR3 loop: CAAGDRSNQPQHF. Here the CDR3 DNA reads TGTGCCGCGGGGGACCGTAGCAATCAGCCCCAGCATTTT.

This chain's CDR3 is CASSLGGQGDEKLFF. CDR3 nucleotides: TGCGCCAGCAGCTTGGGGGGACAGGGCGATGAAAAACTGTTTTTT. This sequence joins TRBV5-1 and TRBJ1-4; 9 bases align to TRBD1. The CDR3 is made up of 15 amino acids. Germline V gives CDR1 SGHRS, CDR2 YFSETQ. Trimming cost V 0 bases and J 6 bases; bases outside gene matches: 3.

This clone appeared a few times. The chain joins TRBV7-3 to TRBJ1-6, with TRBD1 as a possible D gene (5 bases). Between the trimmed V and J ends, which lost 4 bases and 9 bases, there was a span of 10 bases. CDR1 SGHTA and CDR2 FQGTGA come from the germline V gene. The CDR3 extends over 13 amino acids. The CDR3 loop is CASSSKQGSPLHF. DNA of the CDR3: TGTGCCAGCAGCTCAAAGCAGGGTTCACCCCTCCACTTT.

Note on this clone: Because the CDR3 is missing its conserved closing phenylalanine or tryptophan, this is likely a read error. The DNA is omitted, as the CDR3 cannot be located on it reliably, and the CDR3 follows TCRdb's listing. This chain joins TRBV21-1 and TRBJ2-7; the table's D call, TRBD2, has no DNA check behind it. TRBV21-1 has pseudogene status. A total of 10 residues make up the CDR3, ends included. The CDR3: CAPHRRLVAY.

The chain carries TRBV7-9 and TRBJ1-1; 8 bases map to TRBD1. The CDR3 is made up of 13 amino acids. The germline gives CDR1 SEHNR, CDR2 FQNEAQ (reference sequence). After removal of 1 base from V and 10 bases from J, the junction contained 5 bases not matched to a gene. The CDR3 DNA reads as TGTGCCAGCAGCTTAGGCCCCGGGACAGGAGCTTTCTTT. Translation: CASSLGPGTGAFF.

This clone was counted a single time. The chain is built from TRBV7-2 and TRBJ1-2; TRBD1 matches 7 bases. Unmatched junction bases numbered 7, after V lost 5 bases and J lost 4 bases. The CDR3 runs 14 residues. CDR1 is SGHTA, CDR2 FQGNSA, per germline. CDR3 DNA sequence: TGTGCCAGCAGCCAGGGACAGCGGCTCTATGGCTACACCTTC. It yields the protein CASSQGQRLYGYTF.

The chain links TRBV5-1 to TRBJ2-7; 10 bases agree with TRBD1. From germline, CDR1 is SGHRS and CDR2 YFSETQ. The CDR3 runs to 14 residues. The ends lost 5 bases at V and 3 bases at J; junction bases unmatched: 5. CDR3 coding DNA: TGCGCCAGCAGACCCGGGACAGGGGACTACGAGCAGTACTTC. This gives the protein CASRPGTGDYEQYF.

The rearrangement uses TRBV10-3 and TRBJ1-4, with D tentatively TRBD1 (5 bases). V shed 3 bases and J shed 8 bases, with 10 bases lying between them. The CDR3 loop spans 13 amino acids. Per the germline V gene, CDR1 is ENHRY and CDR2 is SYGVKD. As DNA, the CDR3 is TGTGCCATCAGTGAAGGGGCGGAGGAAAAACTGTTTTTT. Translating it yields CAISEGAEEKLFF.

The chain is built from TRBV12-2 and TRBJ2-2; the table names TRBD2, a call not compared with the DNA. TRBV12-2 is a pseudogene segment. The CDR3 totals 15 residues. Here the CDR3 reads CASRFQTSFAGELFF. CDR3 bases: TGTGCAAGTCGCTTCCAGACTAGTTTTGCCGGGGAGCTGTTTTTT.

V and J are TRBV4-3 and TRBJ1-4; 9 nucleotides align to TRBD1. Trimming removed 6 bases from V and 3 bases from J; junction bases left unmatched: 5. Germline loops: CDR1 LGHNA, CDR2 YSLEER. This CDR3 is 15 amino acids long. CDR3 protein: CASSPRDRANEKLFF. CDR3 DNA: TGCGCCAGCAGTCCCCGGGACAGGGCTAATGAAAAACTGTTTTTT.

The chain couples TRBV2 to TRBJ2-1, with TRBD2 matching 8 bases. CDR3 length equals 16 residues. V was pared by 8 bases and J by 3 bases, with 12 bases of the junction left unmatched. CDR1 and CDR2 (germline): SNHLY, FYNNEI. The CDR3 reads CASSESRGVRYNEQFF. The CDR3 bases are TGTGCCAGCTCAGAGTCGCGGGGGGTTCGCTACAATGAGCAGTTCTTC. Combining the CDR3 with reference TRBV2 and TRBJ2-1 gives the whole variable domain EPEVTQTPSHQVTQMGQEVILRCVPISNHLYFYWYRQILGQKVEFLVSFYNNEISEKSEIFDDQFSVERPDGSNFTLKIRSTKLEDSAMYFCASSESRGVRYNEQFFGPGTRLTVL.

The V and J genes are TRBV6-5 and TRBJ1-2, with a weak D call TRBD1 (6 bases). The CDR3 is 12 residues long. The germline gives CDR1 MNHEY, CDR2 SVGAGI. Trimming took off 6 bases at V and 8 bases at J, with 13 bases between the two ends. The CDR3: CASSEGVGGYTF. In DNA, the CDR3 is TGTGCCAGCAGCGAGGGGGTAGGGGGCTACACCTTC.

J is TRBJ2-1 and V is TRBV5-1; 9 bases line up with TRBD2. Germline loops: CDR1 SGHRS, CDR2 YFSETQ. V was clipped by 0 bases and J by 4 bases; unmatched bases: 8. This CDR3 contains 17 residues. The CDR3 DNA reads TGCGCCAGCAGCTTGGCCGGCTTAACTAGCGGGTACAATGAGCAGTTCTTC. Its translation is CASSLAGLTSGYNEQFF.

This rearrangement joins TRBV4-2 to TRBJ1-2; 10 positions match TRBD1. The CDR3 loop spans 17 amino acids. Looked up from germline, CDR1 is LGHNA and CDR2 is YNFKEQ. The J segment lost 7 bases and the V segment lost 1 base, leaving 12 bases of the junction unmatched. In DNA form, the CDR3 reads TGTGCCAGCAGCCAAGCGCCCCTAGACAGGGGGCATGTTGGCTACACCTTC. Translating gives CASSQAPLDRGHVGYTF.

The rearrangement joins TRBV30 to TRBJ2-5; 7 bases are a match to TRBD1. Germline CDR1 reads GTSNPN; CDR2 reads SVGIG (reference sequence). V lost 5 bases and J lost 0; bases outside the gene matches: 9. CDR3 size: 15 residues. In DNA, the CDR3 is TGTGCCTGGTCATCCGGGACAGACTACCAAGAGACCCAGTACTTC. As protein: CAWSSGTDYQETQYF.

The CDR3 is CAWSQGQPLGNTIYF. CDR3 in DNA: TGTGCCTGGAGCCAGGGACAGCCGCTTGGAAACACCATATATTTT. The rearrangement links TRBV30 to TRBJ1-3; TRBD1 matches 7 bases. This CDR3 is 15 amino acids long. The ends lost 3 bases at V and 3 bases at J; junction bases unmatched: 8. Germline V gene data show CDR1 as GTSNPN and CDR2 as SVGIG (reference sequence).

The CDR3 DNA is TGTGCCAGCAGCTTAGGGTTACATGGGCTATACTACGAGCAGTACTTC. Translating it yields CASSLGLHGLYYEQYF. This rearrangement joins TRBV11-2 to TRBJ2-7, with D hard to call. This CDR3 region has 16 residues. Germline V CDR1 and CDR2: SGHAT, FQNNGV. V lost 1 base and J lost 3, with 16 bases in between.

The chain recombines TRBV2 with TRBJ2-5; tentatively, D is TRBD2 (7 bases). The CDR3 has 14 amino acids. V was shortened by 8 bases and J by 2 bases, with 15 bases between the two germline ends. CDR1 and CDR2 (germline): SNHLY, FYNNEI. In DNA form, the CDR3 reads TGTGCCAGCGGGGGGGGCAGCCGTCAAGAGACCCAGTACTTC. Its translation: CASGGGSRQETQYF.

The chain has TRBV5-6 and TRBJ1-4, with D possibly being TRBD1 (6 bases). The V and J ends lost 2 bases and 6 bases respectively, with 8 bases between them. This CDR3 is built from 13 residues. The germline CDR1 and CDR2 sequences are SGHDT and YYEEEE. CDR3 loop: CASSLQGYEKLFF. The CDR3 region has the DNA TGTGCCAGCAGCTTACAGGGATATGAAAAACTGTTTTTT.

CDR3 coding DNA: TGTGCCAGCAGCACAGTAGGGGTACAGGGAAACACCATATATTTT. It translates to CASSTVGVQGNTIYF. The chain recombines TRBV9 with TRBJ1-3; tentatively, D is TRBD1 (5 bases). V was cut by 4 bases and J by 4 bases, with 15 bases left in between. There are 15 residues in the CDR3. Germline CDR1 SGDLS, CDR2 YYNGEE.

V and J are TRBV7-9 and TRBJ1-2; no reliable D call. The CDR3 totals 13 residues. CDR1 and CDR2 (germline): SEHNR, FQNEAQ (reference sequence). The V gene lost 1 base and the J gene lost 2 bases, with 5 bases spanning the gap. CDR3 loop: CASSLEPNYGYTF. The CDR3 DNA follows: TGTGCCAGCAGCTTAGAGCCGAACTATGGCTACACCTTC.

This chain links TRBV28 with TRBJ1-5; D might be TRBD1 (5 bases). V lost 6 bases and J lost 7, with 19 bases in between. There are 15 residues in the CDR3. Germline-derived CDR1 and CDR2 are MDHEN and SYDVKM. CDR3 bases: TGTGCCAGCAGCCACCGTGCGGGGGTCGGCCAGCCCCAGCATTTT. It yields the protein CASSHRAGVGQPQHF.

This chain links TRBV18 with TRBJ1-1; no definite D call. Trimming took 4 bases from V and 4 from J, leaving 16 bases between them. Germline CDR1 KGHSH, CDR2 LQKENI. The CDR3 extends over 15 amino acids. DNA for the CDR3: TGTGCCAGCTCACTGACGGCCCCCCGGAGCACTGAAGCTTTCTTT. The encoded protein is CASSLTAPRSTEAFF.

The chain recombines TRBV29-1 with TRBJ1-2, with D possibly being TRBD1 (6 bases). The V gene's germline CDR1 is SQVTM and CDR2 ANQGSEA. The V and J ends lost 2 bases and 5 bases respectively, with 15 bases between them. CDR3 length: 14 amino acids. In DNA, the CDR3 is TGCAGCGTTGAATCCCCCGGGGGGGCGTATGGCTACACCTTC. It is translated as CSVESPGGAYGYTF.

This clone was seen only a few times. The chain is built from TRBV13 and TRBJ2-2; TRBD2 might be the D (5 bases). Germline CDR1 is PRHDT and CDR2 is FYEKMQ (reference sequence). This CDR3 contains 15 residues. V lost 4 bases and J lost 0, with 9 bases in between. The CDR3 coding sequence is TGTGCCAGCAGCTGGACTCCTCCGAACACCGGGGAGCTGTTTTTT. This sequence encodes CASSWTPPNTGELFF. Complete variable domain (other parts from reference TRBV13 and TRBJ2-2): AAGVIQSPRHLIKEKRETATLKCYPIPRHDTVYWYQQGPGQDPQFLISFYEKMQSDKGSIPDRFSAQQFSDYHSELNMSSLELGDSALYFCASSWTPPNTGELFFGEGSRLTVL.

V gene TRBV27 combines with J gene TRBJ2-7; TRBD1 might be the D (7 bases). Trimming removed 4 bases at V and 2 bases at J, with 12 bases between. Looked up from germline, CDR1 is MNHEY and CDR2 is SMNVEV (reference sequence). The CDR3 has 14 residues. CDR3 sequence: CASSSGGPTYEQYF. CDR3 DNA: TGTGCCAGCAGTTCAGGGGGGCCCACCTACGAGCAGTACTTC.

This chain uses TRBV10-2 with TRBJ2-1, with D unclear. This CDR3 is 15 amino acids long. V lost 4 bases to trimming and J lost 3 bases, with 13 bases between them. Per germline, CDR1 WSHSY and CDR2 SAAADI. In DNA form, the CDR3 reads TGCGCCAGCAGTGCAACTACTTCTTACTACAATGAGCAGTTCTTC. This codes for CASSATTSYYNEQFF.

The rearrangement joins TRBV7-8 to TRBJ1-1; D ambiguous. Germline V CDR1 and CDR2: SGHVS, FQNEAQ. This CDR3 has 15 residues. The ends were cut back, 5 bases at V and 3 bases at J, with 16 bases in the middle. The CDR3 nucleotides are TGTGCCAGCAGCCCCCATACTCCCTACGACACTGAAGCTTTCTTT. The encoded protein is CASSPHTPYDTEAFF.

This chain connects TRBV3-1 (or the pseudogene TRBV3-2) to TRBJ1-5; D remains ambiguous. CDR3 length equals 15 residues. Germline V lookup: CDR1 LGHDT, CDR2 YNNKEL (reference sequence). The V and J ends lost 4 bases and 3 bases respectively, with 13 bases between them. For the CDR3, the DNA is TGTGCCAGCAGCCCCACGGGAAACGACAATCAGCCCCAGCATTTT. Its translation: CASSPTGNDNQPQHF.

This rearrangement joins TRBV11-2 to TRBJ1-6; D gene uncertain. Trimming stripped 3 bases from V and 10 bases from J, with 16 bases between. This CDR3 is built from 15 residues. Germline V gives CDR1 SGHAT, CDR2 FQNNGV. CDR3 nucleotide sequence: TGTGCCAGCAGCTTTCCCTCAGGAGGTGGCTCACCCCTCCACTTT. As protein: CASSFPSGGGSPLHF.